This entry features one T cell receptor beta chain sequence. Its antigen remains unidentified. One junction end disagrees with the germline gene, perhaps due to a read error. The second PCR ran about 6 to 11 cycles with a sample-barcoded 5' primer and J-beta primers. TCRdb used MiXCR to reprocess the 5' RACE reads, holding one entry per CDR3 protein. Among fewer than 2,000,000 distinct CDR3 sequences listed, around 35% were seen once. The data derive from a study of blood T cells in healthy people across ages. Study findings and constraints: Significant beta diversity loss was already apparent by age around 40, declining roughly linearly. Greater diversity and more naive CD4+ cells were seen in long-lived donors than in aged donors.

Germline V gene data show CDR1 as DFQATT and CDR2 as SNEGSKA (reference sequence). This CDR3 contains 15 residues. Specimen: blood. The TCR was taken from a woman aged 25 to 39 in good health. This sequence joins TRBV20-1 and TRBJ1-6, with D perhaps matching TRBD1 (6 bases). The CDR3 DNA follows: TGCAGTACTAGAACCGGGGGGCCCGATCGTTCACCCCTCCACTTT. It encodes CSTRTGGPDRSPLHF.